These 29 T cell receptor beta chains originate from one sample sequenced in a study of blood T cell repertoires in COVID-19. The table came from immunoSEQ multiplex PCR; TCRdb's copy has only in-frame clones and leaves some out. Counted here are hundreds of thousands of clones, 84% occurring once; the ten biggest clones make up over 4%. Sequencing was performed on PBMCs or T cells enriched from blood (not recorded which). The receptors originated from a man aged 25 to 40 with acute COVID-19.

The chain is built from TRBV5-1 and TRBJ1-6, with unresolved D. This CDR3 has 13 amino acids. The V gene's germline CDR1 is SGHRS and CDR2 YFSETQ. Trimming stripped 3 bases from V and 10 bases from J, with 11 bases between. The CDR3 DNA reads as TGCGCCAGCAGCTCGGAGGGAGGATCACCCCTCCACTTT. It yields the protein CASSSEGGSPLHF.

As DNA, the CDR3 is TGTGCCAGTAGTGAGGGACAGGGGCTAGAGACCCAGTACTTC. Protein product: CASSEGQGLETQYF. The rearrangement joins TRBV19 to TRBJ2-5, with TRBD1 matching over 10 bases. CDR3 length equals 14 residues. Looked up from germline, CDR1 is LNHDA and CDR2 is SQIVND (reference sequence). V lost 5 bases and J lost 4; bases outside the gene matches: 4. Combining the CDR3 with reference TRBV19 and TRBJ2-5 gives the whole variable domain DGGITQSPKYLFRKEGQNVTLSCEQNLNHDAMYWYRQDPGQGLRLIYYSQIVNDFQKGDIAEGYSVSREKKESFPLTVTSAQKNPTAFYLCASSEGQGLETQYFGPGTRLLVL.

The chain combines TRBV11-1 with TRBJ2-7, with 7 bases that match TRBD1. The CDR3 is 15 amino acids. Germline-derived CDR1 and CDR2 are SGHAT and FQDESV (reference sequence). The J segment lost 2 bases and the V segment lost 5 bases, leaving 9 bases of the junction unmatched. CDR3 in amino acids: CASSDDRALTYEQYV. Written as DNA, the CDR3 is TGTGCCAGCAGCGACGACAGGGCCCTTACCTACGAGCAGTACGTC.

The chain employs TRBV3-1 (or the pseudogene TRBV3-2) and TRBJ2-2; D is ambiguous. Germline CDR1 reads LGHDT; CDR2 reads YNNKEL (reference sequence). The CDR3 has 14 residues. Trimming pared 4 bases from V and 3 bases from J, leaving 9 bases between. This chain's CDR3 is CASSPPGDTGELFF. CDR3 bases: TGTGCCAGCAGCCCCCCTGGAGACACCGGGGAGCTGTTTTTT.

The chain has TRBV3-1 (or the pseudogene TRBV3-2) and TRBJ1-2, with 8 bases that match TRBD1. Germline lookup yields CDR1 LGHDT and CDR2 YNNKEL (reference sequence). The V and J ends lost 6 bases and 7 bases, in that order; junction bases with no gene match: 4. The CDR3 is made up of 12 amino acids. CDR3 DNA: TGTGCCAGCAGAGGGACAGGTCCTGGCTACACCTTC. Translation gives CASRGTGPGYTF.

This rearrangement joins TRBV29-1 to TRBJ2-1; 8 bases are shared with TRBD1. The CDR3 covers 12 residues. V lost 8 bases, J lost 3 bases, and 3 bases stayed unmatched. Germline V gene lookup returns CDR1 SQVTM and CDR2 ANQGSEA. The CDR3 sequence: CSKGTGYNEQFF. DNA for the CDR3: TGCAGCAAGGGGACAGGCTACAATGAGCAGTTCTTC.

V is TRBV27 and J is TRBJ1-6; TRBD1 agrees at 7 bases. V lost 6 bases and J lost 12; bases outside the gene matches: 11. Germline V lookup: CDR1 MNHEY, CDR2 SMNVEV (reference sequence). The CDR3 runs 14 residues. The CDR3, as DNA: TGTGCCAGCAGCCAGGGGACAGAAGTTAAACCCCTCCACTTT. The encoded protein is CASSQGTEVKPLHF.

The sample holds a few counts of this clone. The chain employs TRBV7-9 and TRBJ2-5; TRBD2 might be the D (6 bases). Trimming took off 1 base at V and 1 base at J, with 7 bases between the two ends. Looked up from germline, CDR1 is SEHNR and CDR2 is FQNEAQ (reference sequence). The CDR3 contains 14 residues. CDR3 nucleotide sequence: TGTGCCAGCAGCTTAGTGGGGGGCCAAGAGACCCAGTACTTC. Translating gives CASSLVGGQETQYF.

The chain employs TRBV9 and TRBJ2-3, with 8 bases that match TRBD2. Germline V gene data show CDR1 as SGDLS and CDR2 as YYNGEE. The CDR3 is made up of 18 amino acids. The trim removed 3 bases at V and 1 base at J, leaving 13 bases unmatched. This CDR3 is CASSAEVFSGVGTDTQYF. DNA for the CDR3: TGTGCCAGCAGCGCCGAGGTTTTTAGCGGGGTTGGCACAGATACGCAGTATTTT.

The chain joins TRBV30 to TRBJ2-1; 9 positions agree with TRBD1. This CDR3 region has 13 residues. The V gene's germline CDR1 is GTSNPN and CDR2 SVGIG (reference sequence). The junction had 4 bases not matched to a gene; V was cut back by 3 bases and J by 7 bases. The DNA for the CDR3 is TGTGCCTGGAGAACAGGGGGCGGGAATGAGCAGTTCTTC. This codes for CAWRTGGGNEQFF.

This clone was picked up one time. The chain carries TRBV2 and TRBJ1-5; TRBD1 is a possible D gene (6 bases). Germline-derived CDR1 and CDR2 are SNHLY and FYNNEI. The CDR3 is 15 amino acids. V was cut by 6 bases and J by 0 bases, with 12 bases left in between. The CDR3 nucleotides read TGTGCCAGCAGAACTACAGGGTATAGCAATCAGCCCCAGCATTTT. Its protein is CASRTTGYSNQPQHF.

The chain uses TRBV30 and TRBJ1-1; no clear D gene. This CDR3 has 11 amino acids. CDR1 GTSNPN and CDR2 SVGIG come from the germline V gene (reference sequence). Between the trimmed V and J ends, which lost 4 bases and 3 bases, there was a span of 6 bases. The CDR3 here is CAWNPDTEAFF. CDR3 in DNA: TGTGCCTGGAACCCGGACACTGAAGCTTTCTTT.

V gene TRBV5-8 combines with J gene TRBJ1-1, with 7 bases identical to TRBD1. Trimming took 4 bases from V and 10 from J; bases not matched to a gene: 13. The V gene's germline CDR1 is SGHTS and CDR2 YDEGEE. CDR3 length: 14 residues. The CDR3 spells CASSVAGTAVRAFF. CDR3 in DNA: TGTGCCAGCAGCGTCGCCGGGACAGCGGTTCGAGCTTTCTTT.

In its sample, this clone was seen a few times. The chain has TRBV6-4 and TRBJ2-1, with 7 bases aligning to TRBD2. V lost 0 bases to trimming and J lost 7 bases; unmatched junction nucleotides: 12. From germline, CDR1 is MRHNA and CDR2 SNTAGT. This CDR3 comprises 17 residues. The chain's CDR3 is CASSDSSRLAVRNEQFF. CDR3 sequence (DNA): TGTGCCAGCAGTGACTCGAGTCGGCTAGCGGTGAGGAATGAGCAGTTCTTC.

V is TRBV11-2 and J is TRBJ1-5; tentatively, D is TRBD1 (6 bases). CDR1 is SGHAT and CDR2 is FQNNGV in the germline V gene. Trimming left V 3 bases short and J 6 bases short, with 15 bases between. The CDR3 loop spans 15 amino acids. In DNA form, the CDR3 reads TGTGCCAGCAGCTTTCGTGGGGGCGCAGGTCAGCCCCAGCATTTT. This translates into CASSFRGGAGQPQHF.

This clone was detected only once. The genes are TRBV6-5 and TRBJ1-2; 7 nucleotides align to TRBD1. CDR1 and CDR2 (germline): MNHEY, SVGAGI. Trimming at V came to 6 bases and at J to 5 bases, leaving 6 bases not matched to a gene. The CDR3 sequence is 13 residues long. CDR3 amino acids: CASRTDRDYGYTF. The CDR3 nucleotides are TGTGCCAGCAGAACCGACAGGGATTATGGCTACACCTTC.

The chain is built from TRBV5-4 and TRBJ1-2; TRBD1 might be the D (6 bases). Germline-derived CDR1 and CDR2 are SGHNT and YYREEE (reference sequence). The CDR3 is 14 amino acids. V was pared by 2 bases and J by 8 bases, with 16 bases between. The CDR3 loop is CASSFSTGTKGYTF. The CDR3 nucleotides are TGTGCCAGCAGCTTCTCCACAGGGACGAAAGGCTACACCTTC.

The V call is TRBV19, the J call TRBJ1-4; 9 positions agree with TRBD1. The V and J ends lost 5 bases and 7 bases, in that order; junction bases with no gene match: 11. The CDR3 runs 16 residues. Germline-derived CDR1 and CDR2 are LNHDA and SQIVND (reference sequence). CDR3 bases: TGTGCCAGTAGTGATCCTCCGGGACAGGGACCTGAAAAACTGTTTTTT. Protein product: CASSDPPGQGPEKLFF.

The chain uses TRBV7-8 and TRBJ2-1; 9 nucleotides match TRBD2. CDR1 and CDR2 from the germline V gene are SGHVS and FQNEAQ. With V trimmed by 5 bases and J by 9 bases, 8 bases remained unmatched. The CDR3 sequence is 14 residues long. The CDR3 loop reads CASSPISGGTEQFF. CDR3 in DNA: TGTGCCAGCAGCCCAATTAGCGGGGGTACTGAGCAGTTCTTC.

In its sample, this clone was seen once. This sample includes further DNA sequences coding for the same CDR3. The V and J genes are TRBV9 and TRBJ2-5, with 13 bases that match TRBD2. Trimming cost V 3 bases and J 4 bases; bases outside gene matches: 3. The CDR3 spans 15 residues. CDR1 and CDR2 (germline): SGDLS, YYNGEE. CDR3 coding DNA: TGTGCCAGCAGCGGCGGACTAGCGGGAGCAGAGACCCAGTACTTC. It yields the protein CASSGGLAGAETQYF.

This chain links TRBV7-2 with TRBJ2-2; 8 nucleotides line up with TRBD1. This CDR3 is 15 amino acids long. The V and J ends lost 3 bases and 5 bases, in that order; junction bases with no gene match: 5. Germline assignment: CDR1 SGHTA and CDR2 FQGNSA. For the CDR3, the DNA is TGTGCCAGCAGCTTTGGCAGGGGGCGTACCGGGGAGCTGTTTTTT. It is translated as CASSFGRGRTGELFF.

The chain recombines TRBV5-1 with TRBJ2-5; tentatively, D is TRBD2 (5 bases). This CDR3 region has 13 residues. Trimming took off 2 bases at V and 4 bases at J, with 9 bases between the two ends. Germline V gene lookup returns CDR1 SGHRS and CDR2 YFSETQ. This chain's CDR3 is CASSFGGSETQYF. The CDR3 DNA follows: TGCGCCAGCAGCTTCGGAGGCTCAGAGACCCAGTACTTC.

The chain carries TRBV7-2 and TRBJ2-1, with 13 positions matching TRBD2. The CDR3 is 15 residues long. Germline V gives CDR1 SGHTA, CDR2 FQGNSA. V trimming: 1 base; J trimming: 10 bases; junction bases outside the gene matches: 4. The CDR3 loop reads CASSLGLAGGGEQFF. The CDR3 coding sequence is TGTGCCAGCAGCTTAGGACTAGCGGGAGGAGGGGAGCAGTTCTTC.

The chain employs TRBV6-5 and TRBJ1-2; 9 bases fit TRBD1. This CDR3 comprises 14 residues. Germline lookup yields CDR1 MNHEY and CDR2 SVGAGI. Germline trimming cut 10 bases from V and 7 bases from J; bases unmatched to any gene: 13. In DNA form, the CDR3 reads TGTGCCATGTATGACCGGGACAGGGTGTCTGGCTACACCTTC. Its protein product is CAMYDRDRVSGYTF.

The chain combines TRBV30 with TRBJ1-6; 7 bases line up with TRBD1. With 2 bases clipped from V and 18 bases from J, the junction kept 13 bases outside the gene matches. CDR1 is GTSNPN and CDR2 is SVGIG in the germline V gene (reference sequence). The CDR3 is 13 residues long. This CDR3 reads CAWSQGLGDSPHF. The CDR3 DNA reads as TGTGCCTGGAGTCAGGGGTTGGGGGACAGCCCCCACTTT.

The rearrangement uses TRBV15 and TRBJ2-1; D is possibly TRBD2 (7 bases). V was pared by 5 bases and J by 4 bases, with 12 bases between. CDR3 length: 14 residues. In germline, CDR1 is LNHNV, CDR2 YYDKDF (reference sequence). The CDR3 loop is CATSLGGAYNEQFF. CDR3 coding DNA: TGTGCCACCAGCTTGGGGGGGGCATACAATGAGCAGTTCTTC.

The V call is TRBV28, the J call TRBJ2-2, with no clear D. The V gene lost 8 bases and the J gene lost 1 base, with 5 bases spanning the gap. Germline lookup yields CDR1 MDHEN and CDR2 SYDVKM. The CDR3 length is 12 residues. As DNA, the CDR3 is TGTGCCAGCGCGCTGAACACCGGGGAGCTGTTTTTT. It is translated as CASALNTGELFF.

This chain joins TRBV7-8 and TRBJ1-1; no clear D. This CDR3 spans 15 amino acids. Trimming removed 5 bases from V and 4 bases from J, with 17 bases in between. Germline V lookup: CDR1 SGHVS, CDR2 FQNEAQ. For the CDR3, the DNA is TGTGCCAGCAGCCCGACTATCCCAGGCGGCACTGAAGCTTTCTTT. Translation: CASSPTIPGGTEAFF.

The J gene is TRBJ1-1, the V gene TRBV19; 8 bases are shared with TRBD1. The V gene end was trimmed by 5 bases and the J gene end by 1 base; junction bases not matched to a gene: 6. The CDR3 extends over 15 amino acids. CDR1 and CDR2 (germline): LNHDA, SQIVND (reference sequence). The CDR3 DNA reads as TGTGCCAGTAGTGCAGTAACAGGGGGGAACACTGAAGCTTTCTTT. Its translation is CASSAVTGGNTEAFF.